Below, 7 T cell receptor beta chains from the same sample are listed, as sequenced in a study of blood T cells in healthy people across ages. Then a second PCR, running about 6 to 11 cycles, was carried out with a sample-barcoded 5' primer and a J-beta primer mix. TCRdb recomputed calls from the 5' RACE reads with MiXCR, one row per CDR3 protein. Found here are about 620,000 distinct CDR3 sequences, under 25% of them singletons; the top ten hold roughly 3.6%. The sequenced sample was blood. The receptors were gathered from a man in his 70s in good health.

The chain joins TRBV4-3 to TRBJ2-3, with 11 bases that match TRBD2. With V trimmed by 0 bases and J by 7 bases, 12 bases remained unmatched. This CDR3 spans 18 amino acids. Germline CDR1 reads LGHNA; CDR2 reads YSLEER. CDR3 loop: CASSQDAASSGRANTQYF. The CDR3, as DNA: TGCGCCAGCAGCCAAGATGCGGCGAGTAGCGGGAGGGCAAATACGCAGTATTTT.

At least ten counts were recorded for this clonotype. The genes are TRBV5-1 and TRBJ2-7; 8 nucleotides align to TRBD2. This CDR3 has 16 residues. CDR1 and CDR2 (germline): SGHRS, YFSETQ. Trimming at V came to 1 base and at J to 1 base, leaving 7 bases not matched to a gene. CDR3 DNA: TGCGCCAGCAGCTTGAGTTCCGGGAGGGCGTCCTACGAGCAGTACTTC. It translates to CASSLSSGRASYEQYF. Filled out from reference TRBV5-1 and TRBJ2-7, the complete variable domain reads KAGVTQTPRYLIKTRGQQVTLSCSPISGHRSVSWYQQTPGQGLQFLFEYFSETQRNKGNFPGRFSGRQFSNSRSEMNVSTLELGDSALYLCASSLSSGRASYEQYFGPGTRLTVT.

For the CDR3, the DNA is TGTGCCAGCAGCCTCCAGGGGAGCGCCTACAATGAGCAGTTCTTC. It specifies CASSLQGSAYNEQFF. The gene calls are TRBV9 and TRBJ2-1, with D maybe TRBD1 (6 bases). V was pared by 4 bases and J by 2 bases, with 13 bases between. The length of the CDR3 is 15 residues. Germline V gene lookup returns CDR1 SGDLS and CDR2 YYNGEE.

The V and J genes are TRBV6-6 and TRBJ2-7; no clear D. Deletions cut 4 bases from V and 3 bases from J, with 7 bases between. Germline V gene lookup returns CDR1 MNHNY and CDR2 SVGAGI (reference sequence). The CDR3 loop spans 12 amino acids. DNA for the CDR3: TGTGCCAGCAGTTCAGTAGTCTACGAGCAGTACTTC. Translating it yields CASSSVVYEQYF.

This clonotype was seen a handful of times. The V call is TRBV20-1, the J call TRBJ2-4, with 10 nucleotides matching TRBD1. Germline lookup yields CDR1 DFQATT and CDR2 SNEGSKA (reference sequence). V shed 0 bases and J 7 bases; nucleotides not matched to a gene: 3. This CDR3 region has 14 residues. The CDR3 region is CSARDAGQGNIQYF. DNA of the CDR3: TGCAGTGCTAGAGATGCGGGACAGGGGAACATTCAGTACTTC.

A word on this clonotype: A much larger clone sits a single nucleotide away, making a read error possible. The rearrangement joins TRBV18 to TRBJ2-5; no definite D call. Germline CDR1 reads KGHSH; CDR2 reads LQKENI. There are 13 residues in the CDR3. In nucleotides, the CDR3 is TGTGCCTGCTCACCAAGCGAAGGAGAGACCCAGTACTTC. It is translated as CACSPSEGETQYF.

Notes on this clonotype: The junction departs from the called germline gene at one end, perhaps through a read error. The V gene is TRBV28, the J gene TRBJ2-7, with D perhaps given as TRBD1 or TRBD2 (5 bases each). This CDR3 contains 14 residues. CDR1 is MDHEN and CDR2 is SYDVKM in the germline V gene. The CDR3 here is CASTEPGASYEQYF. DNA for the CDR3: TGTGCCAGCACCGAGCCCGGGGCCTCCTATGAGCAGTACTTC.